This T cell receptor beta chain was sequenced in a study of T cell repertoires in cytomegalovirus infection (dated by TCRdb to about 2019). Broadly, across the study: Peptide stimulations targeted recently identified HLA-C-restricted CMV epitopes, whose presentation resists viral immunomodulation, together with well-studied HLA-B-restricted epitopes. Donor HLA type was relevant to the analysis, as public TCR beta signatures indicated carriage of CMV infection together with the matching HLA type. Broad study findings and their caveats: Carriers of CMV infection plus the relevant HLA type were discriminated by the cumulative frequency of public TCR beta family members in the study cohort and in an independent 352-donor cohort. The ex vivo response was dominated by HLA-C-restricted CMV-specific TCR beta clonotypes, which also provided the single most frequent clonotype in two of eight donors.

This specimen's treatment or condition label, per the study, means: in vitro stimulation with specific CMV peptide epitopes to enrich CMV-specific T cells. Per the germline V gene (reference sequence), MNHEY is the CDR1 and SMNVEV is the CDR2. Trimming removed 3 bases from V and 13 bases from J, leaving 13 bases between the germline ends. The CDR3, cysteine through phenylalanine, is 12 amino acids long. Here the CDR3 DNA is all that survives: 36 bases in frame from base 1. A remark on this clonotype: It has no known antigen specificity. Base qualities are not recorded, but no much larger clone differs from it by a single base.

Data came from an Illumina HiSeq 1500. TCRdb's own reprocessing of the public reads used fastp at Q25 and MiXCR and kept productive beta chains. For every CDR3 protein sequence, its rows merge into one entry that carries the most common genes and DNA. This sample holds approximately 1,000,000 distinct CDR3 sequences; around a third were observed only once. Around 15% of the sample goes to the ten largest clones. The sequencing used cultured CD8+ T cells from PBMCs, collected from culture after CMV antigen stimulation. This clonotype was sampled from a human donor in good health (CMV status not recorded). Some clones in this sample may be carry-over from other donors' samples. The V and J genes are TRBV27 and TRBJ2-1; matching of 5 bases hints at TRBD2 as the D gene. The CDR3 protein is CASSFGESEQFF. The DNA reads TGTGCCAGCAGTTTCGGGGAATCGGAACAGTTCTTC.